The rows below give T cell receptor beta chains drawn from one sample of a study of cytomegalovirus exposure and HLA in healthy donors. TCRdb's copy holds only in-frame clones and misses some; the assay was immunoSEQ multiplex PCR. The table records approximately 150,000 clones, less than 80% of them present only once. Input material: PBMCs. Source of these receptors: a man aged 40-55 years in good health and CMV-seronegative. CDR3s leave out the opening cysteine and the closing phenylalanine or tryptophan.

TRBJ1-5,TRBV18,ASSPETGYSNQPQH
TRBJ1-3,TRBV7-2,ASSSSSGNTIY
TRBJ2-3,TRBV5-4,ASSLTSDTQY
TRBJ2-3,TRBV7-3,ASSYGTTTDTQY
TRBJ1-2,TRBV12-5,ASGLTANYGYT
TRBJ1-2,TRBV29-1,SVEPDRFAGYT
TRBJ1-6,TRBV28,ATLYKGDNSPLH
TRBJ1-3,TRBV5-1,ASSLGEPGNTIY
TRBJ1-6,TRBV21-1,ASSNGLISYNSPLH
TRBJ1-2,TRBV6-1,ASSVLGRTGGVYYGYT
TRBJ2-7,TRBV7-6,ASSLAGGENYEQY
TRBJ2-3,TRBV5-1,ASSDAGGNTDTQY
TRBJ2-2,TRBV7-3,ASSLGLAGAGELF
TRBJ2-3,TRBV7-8,ASSYPWASGGTDTQY
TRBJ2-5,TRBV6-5,ASISASSGTQY
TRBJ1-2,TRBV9,ASSVVGGLGGYT
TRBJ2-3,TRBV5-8,ASSFGGGALVDTQY
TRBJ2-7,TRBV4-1,ASSQVIGSSYEQY
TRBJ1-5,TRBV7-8,ASSFGQNNQPQH
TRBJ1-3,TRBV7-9,ASSLEGVSGNTIY
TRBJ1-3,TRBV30,AWSVRNSGNTIY
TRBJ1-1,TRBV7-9,AISRGGNTEAF
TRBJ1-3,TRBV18,ASSPGIGNTIY
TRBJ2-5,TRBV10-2,ASSDPGQRWETQY
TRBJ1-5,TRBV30,AWSVAALGAQH
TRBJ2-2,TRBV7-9,ASSPRGGPGELF
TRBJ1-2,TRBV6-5,ASSYHKSGTGGGYT
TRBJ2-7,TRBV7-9,ASSLLGTGRTPPPEQY
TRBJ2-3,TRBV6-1,ASREDFTDTQY
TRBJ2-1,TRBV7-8,ASSLRDSRNEQF
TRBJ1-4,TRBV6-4,AILLRDRILRKLF